The source of this TCR beta chain is a study of T cell repertoires in cytomegalovirus infection. Background on the study: Epitope selection comprised recently identified HLA-C-restricted CMV epitopes and well-studied HLA-B-restricted CMV epitopes. Through public TCR beta signatures, both CMV infection and matching HLA type were indicated. Study outcomes and limitations: Frequencies of public TCR beta families were cumulated, and this identified carriers of CMV plus the relevant HLA. Ex vivo, HLA-C-restricted CMV-specific TCR beta clonotypes prevailed over the rest of the response.

TCRdb passed the reads through MiXCR, listing each CDR3 protein once. This table holds some 940,000 distinct CDR3 sequences, 25% to 40% found once. The CDR3 totals 16 residues. Germline lookup yields CDR1 MGHRA and CDR2 YSYEKL. J gave up 6 bases and V 4 bases, and 11 bases lay outside the gene matches. Points on this clonotype: What it binds is unknown.

This sequence joins TRBV4-1 and TRBJ2-1, with TRBD2 matching 8 bases. Specimen: cultured CD8+ T cells from PBMCs, collected from culture after CMV antigen stimulation. The receptor was derived from a human donor in good health (CMV status not recorded). Some clones in this sample may be carry-over from other donors' samples. As DNA, the CDR3 is TGCGCCAGCAGCCCGTTGGGCGGGGGGCCTTTCAATGAGCAGTTCTTC. It codes for CASSPLGGGPFNEQFF.